These T cell receptor beta chains were read from a single sample in a study of spatial heterogeneity in lung cancer. A single record per CDR3 protein comes from TCRdb applying MiXCR to the 5' RACE reads. The sample yields 30,000 to 40,000 distinct CDR3 sequences, approximately 5.5% seen once. Source: PBMCs, taken at surgery. These receptors all come from a female donor with early-stage non-small cell lung cancer. The conserved cysteine and the conserved F or W are not part of the CDR3 here. Clone size appears in some rows only: once, few, many, or a class for an expanded clone.

. | TRBV24-1 | ATSAPTDYGYT
many | TRBV20-1 | SVPRASGGAWDEQF
few | TRBV19 | ASSIGLSSYEQY
many | TRBV7-3 | ASSSRREETQY
many | TRBV4-2 | ASSQGAGGYEQF
few | TRBV20-1 | SAARGASTDTQY
many | TRBV29-1 | SVVWGMGTQY
many | TRBV12-3/TRBV12-4 | ASSSRLAGWAMEQETQY
many | TRBV4-1 | ASSQDPRGSTEAF
few | TRBV9 | ASSAPTGRGPVSPLH
many | TRBV2 | ASTLSRTGELF
many | TRBV3-1 | ASSRFRQRNYGYT
many | TRBV4-3 | ASSQVERGDDEQF
many | TRBV30 | AWSTGTDSNQPQH
. | TRBV12-3/TRBV12-4 | ASSLGGGAGTQPQH
many | TRBV12-3/TRBV12-4 | ASSPGWGNQPQH